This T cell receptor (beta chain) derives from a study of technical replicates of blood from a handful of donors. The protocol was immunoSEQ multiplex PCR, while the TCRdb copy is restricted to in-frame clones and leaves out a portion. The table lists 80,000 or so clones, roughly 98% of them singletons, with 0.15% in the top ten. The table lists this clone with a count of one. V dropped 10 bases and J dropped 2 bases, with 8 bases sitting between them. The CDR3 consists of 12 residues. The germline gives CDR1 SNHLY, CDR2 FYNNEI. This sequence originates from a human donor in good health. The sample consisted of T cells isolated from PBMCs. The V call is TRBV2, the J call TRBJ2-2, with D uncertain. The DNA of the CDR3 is TGTGCCACCGTGGGCAACACCGGGGAGCTGTTTTTT. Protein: CATVGNTGELFF.